Listed below are T cell receptor beta chains from one sample, sequenced in a study of tumor-infiltrating lymphocytes in primary liver carcinoma. TCRdb called the multiplex PCR reads again in MiXCR, with one record for every CDR3 protein. The sample lists some 190,000 distinct CDR3 sequences, over 50% occurring once. The sample was peripheral blood. These receptors all stem from a man aged 40-55 years with primary liver carcinoma and hepatitis B virus infection. Each CDR3 is given with its conserved first and last residue. D genes are given only for firm matches. Only some rows state a clone size, as once, few, many or a class for expanded clones.

d_call j_call clone_size v_call cdr3_aa cdr3_nt
TRBD2 TRBJ2-1 few TRBV10-3 CAIKTSASGIYNEQFF TGTGCCATCAAAACTTCGGCTAGCGGCATATACAATGAGCAGTTCTTC
- TRBJ1-1 few TRBV6-2/TRBV6-3 CASSYRGRSPEAFF TGTGCCAGCAGTTACCGAGGGCGTAGCCCTGAAGCTTTCTTT
- TRBJ2-1 - TRBV5-1 CASSLDNLNEQFF TGCGCCAGCAGCTTGGACAACCTCAATGAGCAGTTCTTC
TRBD1 TRBJ1-6 - TRBV6-2/TRBV6-3 CASSRWTGADNSPLHF TGTGCCAGCAGTAGGTGGACAGGGGCGGATAATTCACCCCTCCACTTT
- TRBJ2-4 - TRBV5-5 CASSLGVTYRSLAKNIQYF TGTGCCAGCAGCTTGGGAGTAACCTACAGGTCGCTAGCCAAAAACATTCAGTACTTC
TRBD2 TRBJ2-7 - TRBV11-2 CASSWEGCPYEQYF TGTGCCAGCAGCTGGGAGGGTTGTCCCTACGAGCAGTACTTC
TRBD1 TRBJ2-7 few TRBV7-9 CASSQGDSVSYEQYF TGTGCCAGCTCCCAAGGGGACAGCGTCTCCTACGAGCAGTACTTC
TRBD1 TRBJ2-1 - TRBV4-1 CASSPRQGSSYNEQFF TGCGCCAGCAGCCCCCGACAGGGTAGCTCCTACAATGAGCAGTTCTTC
TRBD1 TRBJ2-6 few TRBV11-2 CASSLRQGGPSGVNVLTF TGTGCCAGCAGCTTAAGACAGGGGGGCCCCTCTGGGGTCAACGTCTTGACTTTC
TRBD2 TRBJ2-3 - TRBV11-2 CASRTPRGGGPTSTDTQYF TGTGCCAGCAGGACTCCTCGAGGCGGGGGACCTACTAGTACAGATACGCAGTATTTT
- TRBJ2-1 many TRBV11-3 CASSVEGRYYNEQFF TGTGCCAGCAGCGTCGAGGGGCGGTACTACAATGAGCAGTTCTTC
- TRBJ1-1 few TRBV6-5 CASTRTDNTEAFF TGTGCCAGCACCCGGACAGACAACACTGAAGCTTTCTTT
TRBD1 TRBJ2-3 - TRBV6-5 CASRRAQGAGDTQYF TGTGCCAGCAGGCGGGCACAGGGGGCAGGAGATACGCAGTATTTT
- TRBJ2-4 many TRBV4-1 CASSEGPSGIQYF TGCGCCAGCAGCGAGGGACCCTCGGGGATTCAGTACTTC
- TRBJ2-2 once TRBV6-1 CASSERARDTGELFF TGTGCCAGCAGTGAACGGGCTAGGGACACCGGGGAGCTGTTTTTT
- TRBJ2-5 - TRBV6-2/TRBV6-3 CASKDSRRGETQYF TGTGCCAGCAAAGATAGCAGGAGAGGTGAGACCCAGTACTTC
TRBD1 TRBJ2-3 - TRBV11-1 CASSFLLTNRGADTQYF TGTGCCAGCAGCTTCCTCCTGACTAACAGGGGGGCAGATACGCAGTATTTT
TRBD1 TRBJ1-1 - TRBV28 CASFRGQGPWGKAFF TGTGCCAGCTTCAGGGGACAGGGGCCGTGGGGCAAAGCTTTCTTT
TRBD1 TRBJ2-5 - TRBV11-2 CASGFLGQGRETLYF TGTGCCAGCGGCTTCCTCGGACAGGGTAGAGAGACCCTGTACTTC
- TRBJ1-1 few TRBV10-3 CAISDPGGVDTEAFF TGTGCCATCAGTGACCCCGGGGGGGTTGACACTGAAGCTTTCTTT
- TRBJ2-2 - TRBV11-3 CASSLGGGGSIGELFF TGTGCCAGCAGCTTAGGGGGAGGCGGGTCAATCGGGGAGTTGTTTTTT
TRBD1 TRBJ2-5 - TRBV4-2 CASSRPGQGPGETQYF TGTGCCAGCAGCCGCCCCGGACAGGGTCCCGGAGAGACCCAGTACTTC
- TRBJ1-2 - TRBV12-3/TRBV12-4 CASSSADYGCTF TGTGCCAGCAGTTCGGCCGACTATGGCTGCACCTTC
- TRBJ2-7 - TRBV6-6 CTSKSGTLYKQYF TGTACCAGCAAATCCGGGACTCTATATAAGCAGTACTTC
- TRBJ1-1 once TRBV10-3 CAGGPRAGEVAEASF TGTGCCGGGGGCCCGAGGGCAGGGGAAGTGGCTGAAGCTTCCTTT
- TRBJ1-1 many TRBV29-1 CSDRRGETEAFF TGCAGCGACCGCAGGGGTGAAACTGAAGCTTTCTTT
TRBD2 TRBJ2-1 - TRBV12-3/TRBV12-4 CASRTGWLAGDYNEQFF TGTGCCAGCAGAACGGGGTGGCTAGCGGGAGATTACAATGAGCAGTTCTTC
TRBD2 TRBJ2-1 - TRBV5-8 CASSKLRGLAGNEQFF TGTGCCAGCAGCAAACTCCGAGGACTAGCAGGCAATGAGCAGTTCTTC
TRBD1 TRBJ1-2 - TRBV12-3/TRBV12-4 CASSPDRRANYGYTF TGTGCCAGCAGTCCGGACAGGAGAGCTAACTATGGCTACACCTTC
- TRBJ2-5 few TRBV6-1 CASSPGKAETQYF TGTGCCAGCAGTCCAGGGAAAGCTGAGACCCAGTACTTC
- TRBJ2-1 - TRBV5-1 CASRPGDTDNEQLF TGCGCCAGCCGCCCAGGGGATACGGACAATGAGCAGCTCTTC
- TRBJ2-5 - TRBV6-5 CASGGASVPQETQYF TGTGCCAGCGGCGGGGCTTCCGTTCCTCAAGAGACCCAGTACTTC
TRBD1 TRBJ2-5 - TRBV5-4 CASSYNWDRSQETRYF TGTGCCAGCAGCTACAACTGGGACAGGTCTCAAGAGACCCGGTACTTC
TRBD2 TRBJ2-3 - TRBV5-1 CASSYGLADTQYF TGCGCCAGCAGCTACGGACTAGCCGATACGCAGTATTTT
TRBD1 TRBJ2-5 - TRBV29-1 CRALGQGGETQYF TGCAGGGCCCTCGGACAGGGTGGGGAGACCCAGTACTTC
- TRBJ2-4 few TRBV10-1 CASSEALGSENIQYF TGCGCCAGCAGTGAGGCCTTGGGCAGCGAAAACATTCAGTACTTC
- TRBJ2-2 few TRBV7-9 CASTQDLGEVNTGELFF TGTGCCAGCACGCAGGACCTGGGGGAGGTGAACACCGGGGAGCTGTTTTTT
- TRBJ2-1 few TRBV10-3 CAISGGQSYNEQFF TGTGCCATCAGTGGGGGCCAGTCCTACAATGAGCAGTTCTTC
TRBD2 TRBJ2-3 - TRBV4-1 CARSLTRASGLNTDTQYF TGCGCCAGGAGCCTCACTAGGGCTAGCGGACTTAACACGGATACGCAGTATTTT
- TRBJ2-1 - TRBV7-9 CASSLVRRSEQFF TGTGCCAGCAGCTTAGTAAGGAGGTCTGAGCAGTTCTTC
- TRBJ1-2 - TRBV28 CASAIREEYGYTF TGTGCCAGCGCTATACGGGAGGAATATGGCTACACCTTC
TRBD1 TRBJ2-7 - TRBV4-1 CASSGTGVYEQYF TGCGCCAGCAGCGGGACAGGGGTTTACGAGCAGTACTTC
- TRBJ2-4 - TRBV5-1 CASSLTSGLYKNIQYF TGCGCCAGCAGCTTGACCTCGGGACTTTACAAAAACATTCAGTACTTC
- TRBJ2-7 once TRBV6-5 CASSYSLHSYEQYF TGTGCCAGCAGTTACTCGCTACATAGCTACGAGCAGTACTTC
- TRBJ2-7 - TRBV29-1 CSVDPYKQYF TGCAGCGTTGACCCATACAAGCAGTACTTC
- TRBJ2-7 once TRBV6-2/TRBV6-3 CATRHTVQSGKQYF TGTGCCACCAGACACACGGTCCAAAGTGGGAAGCAGTACTTC
- TRBJ2-7 - TRBV6-5 CASSSGTLSNEQYF TGTGCCAGCAGTTCCGGGACACTCAGCAACGAGCAGTACTTC
- TRBJ2-2 - TRBV11-3 CASSSPAGNSNTGELFF TGTGCCAGCAGCTCCCCTGCGGGGAACTCTAACACAGGGGAGCTGTTTTTT
TRBD2 TRBJ2-3 many TRBV29-1 CSVKPVSGREPDTQYF TGCAGCGTGAAACCCGTTAGCGGGAGGGAGCCAGATACGCAGTATTTT
- TRBJ2-3 - TRBV1 CTSSQVGSWSAGSTDTQYF TGCACCAGCAGCCAAGTTGGATCTTGGTCAGCGGGTAGCACAGATACGCAGTATTTT